The T cell receptor (beta chain) under discussion was sequenced for a study of metastatic and nonmetastatic thyroid tumors. Whole-study context: Repertoire data that came from the blood and tumor or nodule tissue of malignant and benign thyroid patients were compared.

Study-level points and caveats: Malignant thyroid tumors reportedly exceeded benign nodules significantly in TCR beta diversity, with the difference appearing in blood and tumor.

Trimming shortened V by 0 bases and J by 5 bases, and 8 bases separated the two germline ends. Germline CDR1 and CDR2: DFQATT and SNEGSKA (reference sequence). The length of the CDR3 is 13 residues. No patient had received any treatment before thyroid surgery. TCRdb re-clonotyped the PCR reads through MiXCR. The sample holds under 55,000 clones; about a sixth are singletons and the top ten take 2.5% to 3.5%. This clone was detected ten times or more. Its antigen is as yet unknown. What was sequenced was blood. This clonotype was obtained from a female donor with papillary thyroid cancer or a benign thyroid nodule (not recorded which). Some clones in this sample may be carry-over from other donors' samples. This chain joins TRBV20-1 and TRBJ2-1; D not resolved. The CDR3 spells CSARDLGHNEQFF. Written as DNA, the CDR3 is TGCAGTGCTAGAGATCTAGGCCACAATGAGCAGTTCTTC.